This TCR beta chain was obtained from a study of blood T cells in healthy people across ages. Overall study results and limits: Estimates based on one million T cells were treated as lower bounds. The study found more naive CD4+ cells and higher diversity in long-lived than aged donors.

PCR was performed a second time for about 6 to 11 cycles using a sample-barcoded 5' primer and a J-beta primer mix. TCRdb ran MiXCR on the 5' RACE reads and lists one entry per CDR3 protein. The table has approximately 1,000,000 distinct CDR3 sequences, roughly two fifths seen once; the top ten hold around 13%. CDR1 is SQVTM and CDR2 is ANQGSEA in the germline V gene. Trimming stripped 2 bases from V and 2 bases from J, with 12 bases between. The CDR3 spans 14 residues. As for this clonotype: What it binds is unknown.

The chain carries TRBV29-1 and TRBJ1-2; D remains ambiguous. This clonotype was obtained from a man aged 18 to 29 in good health. The material sequenced was blood. DNA for the CDR3: TGCAGCGTTGAATCCGTAGGTACGAACTATGGCTACACCTTC. Amino acids: CSVESVGTNYGYTF.